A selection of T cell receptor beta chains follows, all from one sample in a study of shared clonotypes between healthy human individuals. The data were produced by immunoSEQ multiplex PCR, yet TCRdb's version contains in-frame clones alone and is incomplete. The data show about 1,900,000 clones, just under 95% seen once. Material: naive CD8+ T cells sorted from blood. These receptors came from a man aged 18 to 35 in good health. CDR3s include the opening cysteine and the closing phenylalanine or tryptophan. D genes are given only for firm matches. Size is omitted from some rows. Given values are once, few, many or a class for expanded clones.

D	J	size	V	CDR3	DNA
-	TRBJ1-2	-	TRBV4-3	CASSQDSSEQDAPYGYTF	TGCGCCAGCAGCCAAGATTCGAGCGAACAGGATGCCCCCTATGGCTACACCTTC
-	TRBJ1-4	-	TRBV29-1	CSVEDHARLFF	TGCAGCGTTGAAGACCATGCCCGCCTGTTTTTT
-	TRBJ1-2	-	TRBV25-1	CASRGDYGYTF	TGTGCCAGCAGAGGGGACTATGGCTACACCTTC
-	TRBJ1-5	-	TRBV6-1	CASSERGKSNQPQHF	TGTGCCAGCAGTGAAAGGGGTAAAAGCAATCAGCCCCAGCATTTT
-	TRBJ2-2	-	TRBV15	CATSRDSGTANTGELFF	TGTGCCACCAGCAGAGATAGCGGGACAGCGAACACCGGGGAGCTGTTTTTT
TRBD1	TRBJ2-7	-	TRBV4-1	CASSPGGTGTYEQYF	TGCGCCAGCAGCCCAGGAGGGACAGGGACGTACGAGCAGTACTTC
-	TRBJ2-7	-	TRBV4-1	CASSQVGDDYEQYF	TGCGCCAGCAGCCAAGTAGGGGATGACTACGAGCAGTACTTC
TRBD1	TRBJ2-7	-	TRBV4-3	CASSPDRDESYEQYF	TGCGCCAGCAGCCCGGACAGGGATGAGTCCTACGAGCAGTACTTC
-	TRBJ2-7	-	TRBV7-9	CASSTDPYEQYF	TGTGCCAGCAGCACCGATCCCTACGAGCAGTACTTC
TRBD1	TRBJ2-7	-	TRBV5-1	CASSPTGQGYEQYF	TGCGCCAGCAGCCCCACGGGACAGGGCTACGAGCAGTACTTC
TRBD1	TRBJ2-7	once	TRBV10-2	CATGTGEIEQYF	TGCGCCACCGGGACAGGGGAGATCGAGCAGTACTTC
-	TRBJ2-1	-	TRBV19	CASSMGQGWNEQFF	TGTGCCAGTAGTATGGGCCAGGGGTGGAATGAGCAGTTCTTC
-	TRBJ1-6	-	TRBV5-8	CASSLGSGGLSYNSPLHF	TGTGCCAGCAGCTTGGGCAGCGGGGGATTGTCCTATAATTCACCCCTCCACTTT
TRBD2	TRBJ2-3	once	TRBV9	CASSAPGAASGRTDTQYF	TGTGCCAGCAGCGCCCCAGGCGCGGCTAGCGGACGCACAGATACGCAGTATTTT
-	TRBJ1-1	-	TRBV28	CASSLSVIGNTEAFF	TGTGCCAGCAGCCTGTCGGTGATCGGGAACACTGAAGCTTTCTTT
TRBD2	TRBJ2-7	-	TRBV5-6	CASSLGPSGIPHEQYF	TGTGCCAGCAGCTTGGGCCCTAGCGGGATCCCCCACGAGCAGTACTTC
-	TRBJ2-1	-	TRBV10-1	CASSDLAGSYNEQFF	TGCGCCAGCAGTGATTTAGCCGGCTCCTACAATGAGCAGTTCTTC
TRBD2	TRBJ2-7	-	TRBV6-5	CASNLGGDDEQYF	TGTGCCAGCAACCTCGGGGGGGACGACGAGCAGTACTTC
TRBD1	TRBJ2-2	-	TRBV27	CASRPTGGGAGELFF	TGTGCCAGCAGACCTACAGGGGGCGGAGCCGGGGAGCTGTTTTTT
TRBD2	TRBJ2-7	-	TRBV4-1	CASSQDPPLAGVSEQYF	TGCGCCAGCAGCCAAGATCCCCCACTAGCGGGGGTTTCCGAGCAGTACTTC
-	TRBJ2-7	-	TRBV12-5	CASGLPLTGYEQYF	TGTGCTAGTGGTTTGCCCCTAACAGGCTACGAGCAGTACTTC
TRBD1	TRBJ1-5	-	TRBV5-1	CATSDRLYSNQPQHF	TGCGCCACCTCGGACAGGCTTTATAGCAATCAGCCCCAGCATTTT
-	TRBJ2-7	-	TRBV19	CASSAGKNYEQYF	TGTGCCAGTAGCGCAGGGAAAAACTACGAGCAGTACTTC
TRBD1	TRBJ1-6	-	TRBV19	CASSHPTGQGYSPLHF	TGTGCCAGTAGTCATCCGACGGGACAGGGGTATTCACCCCTCCACTTT
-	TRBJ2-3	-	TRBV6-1	CASTFLGDWLF	TGTGCCAGCACTTTCCTAGGGGACTGGCTTTTT
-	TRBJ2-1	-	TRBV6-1	CASSVAGSYNEQFF	TGTGCCAGCAGTGTTGCAGGGTCCTACAATGAGCAGTTCTTC
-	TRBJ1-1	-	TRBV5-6	CASSQGPQNTEAFF	TGTGCCAGCAGCCAAGGACCGCAGAACACTGAAGCTTTCTTT
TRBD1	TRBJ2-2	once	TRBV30	CAWFNRGTGELFF	TGTGCCTGGTTCAACAGGGGGACCGGGGAGCTGTTTTTT
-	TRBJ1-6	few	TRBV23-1	CASSQEGVTYNSPLHF	TGCGCCAGCAGTCAGGAGGGGGTCACCTATAATTCACCCCTCCACTTT
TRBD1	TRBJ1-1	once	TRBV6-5	CASSPTGGLTEAFF	TGTGCCAGCAGCCCGACAGGGGGTCTTACTGAAGCTTTCTTT
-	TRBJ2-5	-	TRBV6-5	CASSYSLGPQETQYF	TGTGCCAGCAGTTACTCTCTGGGCCCTCAAGAGACCCAGTACTTC
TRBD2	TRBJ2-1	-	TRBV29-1	CSVLPPIATGRTYNEQFF	TGCAGCGTTCTCCCCCCCATAGCTACCGGGAGGACCTACAATGAGCAGTTCTTC
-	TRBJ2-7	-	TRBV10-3	CAISARIGEFYEQYF	TGTGCCATCAGTGCTCGAATTGGGGAGTTCTACGAGCAGTACTTC
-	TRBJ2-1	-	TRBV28	CASSPHNEQFF	TGTGCCAGCAGTCCACACAATGAGCAGTTCTTC
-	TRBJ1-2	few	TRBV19	CASSIVANYGYTF	TGTGCCAGTAGTATAGTAGCTAACTATGGCTACACCTTC
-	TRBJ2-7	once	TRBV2	CASSEKSAYEQYF	TGTGCCAGCAGTGAAAAGAGTGCATACGAGCAGTACTTC
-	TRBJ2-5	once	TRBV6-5	CASSYFGGGETQYF	TGTGCCAGCAGTTACTTTGGGGGCGGGGAGACCCAGTACTTC
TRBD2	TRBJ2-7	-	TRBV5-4	CASSQSSGGDTYEQYF	TGTGCCAGCAGCCAAAGTAGCGGGGGGGACACCTACGAGCAGTACTTC
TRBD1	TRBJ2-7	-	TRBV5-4	CASSGTGPYEQYF	TGTGCCAGCAGCGGGACAGGGCCCTACGAGCAGTACTTC
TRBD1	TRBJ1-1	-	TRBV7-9	CASSLVIPTGMNTEAFF	TGTGCCAGCAGCTTAGTAATCCCGACAGGGATGAACACTGAAGCTTTCTTT
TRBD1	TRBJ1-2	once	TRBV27	CASRTGGEGYTF	TGTGCCAGCCGGACAGGGGGCGAGGGCTACACCTTC
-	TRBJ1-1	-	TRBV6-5	CASSYGQNTEAFF	TGTGCCAGCAGTTACGGCCAGAACACTGAAGCTTTCTTT
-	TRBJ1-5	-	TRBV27	CASSLVGPYSNQPQHF	TGTGCCAGCAGTTTAGTGGGACCTTATAGCAATCAGCCCCAGCATTTT
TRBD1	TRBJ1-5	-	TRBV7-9	CASSSGAGGGQPQHF	TGTGCCAGCAGCTCGGGGGCAGGGGGTGGTCAGCCCCAGCATTTT
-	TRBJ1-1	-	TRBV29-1	CSVSGAGNEAFF	TGCAGCGTTAGTGGGGCAGGGAATGAAGCTTTCTTT
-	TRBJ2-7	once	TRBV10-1	CASSESYGYEQYF	TGCGCCAGCAGTGAGTCCTACGGCTACGAGCAGTACTTC
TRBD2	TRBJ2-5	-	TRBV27	CASSVILAGLETQYF	TGTGCCAGCAGTGTGATACTAGCGGGGTTAGAGACCCAGTACTTC
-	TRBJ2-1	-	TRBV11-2	CASSLTPPGVFNEQFF	TGTGCCAGCAGCTTAACCCCGCCCGGGGTTTTCAATGAGCAGTTCTTC
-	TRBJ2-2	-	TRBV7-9	CASSPTVGSAGELFF	TGTGCCAGCAGCCCTACCGTTGGGAGTGCCGGGGAGCTGTTTTTT
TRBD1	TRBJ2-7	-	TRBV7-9	CASSLHSGGDSYEQYF	TGTGCCAGCAGCTTACATTCAGGGGGCGACTCCTACGAGCAGTACTTC
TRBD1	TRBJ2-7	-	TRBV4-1	CASSQQGQGVYEQYF	TGCGCCAGCAGCCAGCAGGGACAGGGGGTTTACGAGCAGTACTTC
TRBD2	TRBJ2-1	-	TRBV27	CASSWGGVLDNEQFF	TGTGCCAGCAGTTGGGGAGGGGTGCTCGACAATGAGCAGTTCTTC
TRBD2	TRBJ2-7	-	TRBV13	CASSSSLAGDYEQYF	TGTGCCAGCAGCTCGTCACTAGCGGGGGACTACGAGCAGTACTTC
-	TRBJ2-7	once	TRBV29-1	CSVVAVSSYEQYF	TGCAGCGTTGTGGCTGTGAGCTCCTACGAGCAGTACTTC
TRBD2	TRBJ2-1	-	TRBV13	CASNSGVAGYNEQFF	TGTGCCAGCAACTCCGGGGTAGCGGGTTACAATGAGCAGTTCTTC
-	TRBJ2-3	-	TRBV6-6	CASGSFRDTQYF	TGTGCCAGCGGAAGCTTTCGAGATACGCAGTATTTT
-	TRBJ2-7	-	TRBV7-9	CASSLPRGVAGEDSYEQYF	TGTGCCAGCAGCCTCCCTAGGGGGGTAGCGGGCGAGGACTCCTACGAGCAGTACTTC
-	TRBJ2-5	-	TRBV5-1	CASSLAEEQETQYF	TGCGCCAGCAGCTTGGCCGAAGAGCAAGAGACCCAGTACTTC
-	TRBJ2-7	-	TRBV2	CASTGGEGEQYF	TGTGCCAGCACTGGAGGGGAAGGCGAGCAGTACTTC